What follows are 10 T cell receptor beta chains derived from one specimen sequenced in a study of regulatory T cells in long-lasting Graves disease. Time point denoted: newly diagnosed GD, antithyroid drugs for less than 3 months. After RNA was extracted from PBMCs, the TCR library was made from it. Arm-PCR of CDR3 regions and iRepertoire HTBI primers were the basis on which TCR beta libraries were built. In TCRdb, the multiplex PCR reads were re-called with MiXCR into one record per CDR3 protein. The sample contains 400,000 to 500,000 distinct CDR3 sequences, approximately 16% of which appear only once. These data also featured in a second study, about T cells in Graves' hyperthyroidism and ophthalmopathy.

Sequences were derived from peripheral blood mononuclear cells (PBMCs), sampled at new diagnosis, from a patient treated with antithyroid drugs. The receptor set was obtained from a young woman with Graves disease.

Worth noting for this clonotype: A read error is possible here, since a much larger clone lies one base away. CDR3 sequence: CAGENTGVYEQYF. In DNA form, the CDR3 reads TGTGCCGGGGAGAACACGGGGGTCTACGAGCAGTACTTC. The chain is built from TRBV30 and TRBJ2-7, with a tentative D call TRBD2 (6 bases). Trimming pared 8 bases from V and 3 bases from J, leaving 17 bases between. Germline-derived CDR1 and CDR2 are GTSNPN and SVGIG (reference sequence). The CDR3 loop spans 13 amino acids.

V usage is TRBV9 and J usage is TRBJ1-1; maybe TRBD1 (6 bases). Germline V gene data show CDR1 as SGDLS and CDR2 as YYNGEE. The V and J ends lost 2 bases and 5 bases respectively, with 13 bases between them. The CDR3 contains 14 residues. The CDR3, as DNA: TGTGCCAGCAGCGTGGGGGGGCTAGGGACTGAAGCTTTCTTT. Its translation is CASSVGGLGTEAFF.

In this sample, this clonotype turned up many times. The rearrangement joins TRBV7-9 to TRBJ2-7; 7 bases match TRBD2. V was pared by 0 bases and J by 6 bases, with 5 bases of the junction left unmatched. This CDR3 comprises 14 residues. The V gene's germline CDR1 is SEHNR and CDR2 FQNEAQ (reference sequence). For the CDR3, the DNA is TGTGCCAGCAGCTTAGCGGGAGGGCCGGGCGAGCAGTACTTC. Translated, it gives CASSLAGGPGEQYF.

This clonotype was observed a few times. This chain links TRBV28 with TRBJ2-1; no reliable D call. Looked up from germline, CDR1 is MDHEN and CDR2 is SYDVKM. This CDR3 spans 15 amino acids. Trimming pared 2 bases from V and 0 bases from J, leaving 8 bases between. CDR3 residues: CASSLELRSYNEQFF. The CDR3 DNA follows: TGTGCCAGCAGTTTAGAGCTTCGCTCCTACAATGAGCAGTTCTTC.

As regards this clonotype: This may be a read error: a much more frequent sequence differs by one nucleotide. The genes are TRBV6-1 and TRBJ2-1; D not resolved. Germline CDR1 is MNHNS and CDR2 is SASEGT. This CDR3 is 14 amino acids long. The ends were cut back, 5 bases at V and 10 bases at J, with 18 bases in the middle. CDR3 amino acids: CASSPDGPSYEQFF. The CDR3 DNA reads TGTGCCAGCAGTCCGGACGGCCCCTCCTACGAGCAGTTCTTC.

This clonotype was detected many times. Here the CDR3 DNA reads TGCAGTGCTAGACGGCTAGCGGGAGCCTACGAGCAGTACTTC. It codes for CSARRLAGAYEQYF. The V call is TRBV20-1, the J call TRBJ2-7; TRBD2 matches at 10 bases. Germline CDR1 reads DFQATT; CDR2 reads SNEGSKA (reference sequence). V lost 2 bases to trimming and J lost 2 bases; unmatched junction nucleotides: 3. The CDR3 totals 14 residues.

The chain carries TRBV14 and TRBJ2-6; either TRBD1 or TRBD2 may supply D (5 bases each). The CDR3 totals 16 residues. Germline V gene data show CDR1 as SGHDN and CDR2 as FVKESK. The ends were cut back, 4 bases at V and 0 bases at J, with 10 bases in the middle. CDR3 in DNA: TGTGCCAGCAGCCCGGGACGTAGCTCTGGGGCCAACGTCCTGACTTTC. Its protein product is CASSPGRSSGANVLTF.

This chain links TRBV11-2 with TRBJ1-3; D is possibly TRBD1 (6 bases). CDR3 length equals 22 residues. V was clipped by 5 bases and J by 0 bases, with 32 bases between them. Germline V lookup: CDR1 SGHAT, CDR2 FQNNGV. The DNA of the CDR3 is TGTGCCAGCAGCCTCTACCCCCCGGACCAAATGAGGGGCAGGGGCTCTGGAAACACCATATATTTT. It codes for CASSLYPPDQMRGRGSGNTIYF.

The chain employs TRBV27 and TRBJ2-2; D might be TRBD2 (5 bases). The germline V and J ends were trimmed by 6 bases and 4 bases, with 12 bases remaining between them. Germline loops: CDR1 MNHEY, CDR2 SMNVEV (reference sequence). The CDR3 covers 14 residues. The CDR3: CASRILAGTGELFF. DNA of the CDR3: TGTGCCAGCAGGATTCTTGCGGGCACCGGGGAGCTGTTTTTT.

This clonotype was picked up a small number of times. The chain combines TRBV2 with TRBJ1-2; D is unresolved. This CDR3 comprises 11 residues. Germline V lookup: CDR1 SNHLY, CDR2 FYNNEI. V was shortened by 7 bases and J by 0 bases, with 3 bases between the two germline ends. In DNA, the CDR3 is TGTGCCAGCACAACTAACTATGGCTACACCTTC. It specifies CASTTNYGYTF.